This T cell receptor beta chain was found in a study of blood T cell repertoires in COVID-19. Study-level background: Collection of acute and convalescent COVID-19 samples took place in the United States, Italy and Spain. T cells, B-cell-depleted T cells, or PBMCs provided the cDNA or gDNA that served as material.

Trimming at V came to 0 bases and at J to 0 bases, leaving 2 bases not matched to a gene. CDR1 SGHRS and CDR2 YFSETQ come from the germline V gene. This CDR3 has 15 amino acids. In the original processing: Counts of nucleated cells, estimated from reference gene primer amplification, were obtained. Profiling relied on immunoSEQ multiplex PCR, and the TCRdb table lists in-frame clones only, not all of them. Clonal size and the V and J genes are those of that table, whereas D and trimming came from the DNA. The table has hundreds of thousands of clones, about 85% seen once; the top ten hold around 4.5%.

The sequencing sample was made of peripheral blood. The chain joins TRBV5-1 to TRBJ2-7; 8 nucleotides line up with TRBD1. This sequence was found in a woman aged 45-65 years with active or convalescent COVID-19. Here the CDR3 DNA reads TGCGCCAGCAGCTTGGGCGGGACAGGCTCCTACGAGCAGTACTTC. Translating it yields CASSLGGTGSYEQYF. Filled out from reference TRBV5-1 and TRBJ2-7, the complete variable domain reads KAGVTQTPRYLIKTRGQQVTLSCSPISGHRSVSWYQQTPGQGLQFLFEYFSETQRNKGNFPGRFSGRQFSNSRSEMNVSTLELGDSALYLCASSLGGTGSYEQYFGPGTRLTVT.